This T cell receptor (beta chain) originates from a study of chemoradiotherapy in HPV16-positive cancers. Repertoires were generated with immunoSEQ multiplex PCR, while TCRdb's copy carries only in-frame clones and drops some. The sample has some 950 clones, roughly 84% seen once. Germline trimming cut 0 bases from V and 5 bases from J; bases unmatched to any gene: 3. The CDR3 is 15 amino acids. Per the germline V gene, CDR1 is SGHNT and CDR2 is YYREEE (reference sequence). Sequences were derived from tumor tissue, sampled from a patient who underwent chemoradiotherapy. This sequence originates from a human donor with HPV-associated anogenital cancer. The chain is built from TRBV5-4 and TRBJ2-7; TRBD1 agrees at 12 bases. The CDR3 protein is CASSLAGQGAHEQYF. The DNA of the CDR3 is TGTGCCAGCAGCTTGGCGGGACAGGGGGCCCACGAGCAGTACTTC. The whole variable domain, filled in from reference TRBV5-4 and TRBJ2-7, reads ETGVTQSPTHLIKTRGQQVTLRCSSQSGHNTVSWYQQALGQGPQFIFQYYREEENGRGNFPPRFSGLQFPNYSSELNVNALELDDSALYLCASSLAGQGAHEQYFGPGTRLTVT.